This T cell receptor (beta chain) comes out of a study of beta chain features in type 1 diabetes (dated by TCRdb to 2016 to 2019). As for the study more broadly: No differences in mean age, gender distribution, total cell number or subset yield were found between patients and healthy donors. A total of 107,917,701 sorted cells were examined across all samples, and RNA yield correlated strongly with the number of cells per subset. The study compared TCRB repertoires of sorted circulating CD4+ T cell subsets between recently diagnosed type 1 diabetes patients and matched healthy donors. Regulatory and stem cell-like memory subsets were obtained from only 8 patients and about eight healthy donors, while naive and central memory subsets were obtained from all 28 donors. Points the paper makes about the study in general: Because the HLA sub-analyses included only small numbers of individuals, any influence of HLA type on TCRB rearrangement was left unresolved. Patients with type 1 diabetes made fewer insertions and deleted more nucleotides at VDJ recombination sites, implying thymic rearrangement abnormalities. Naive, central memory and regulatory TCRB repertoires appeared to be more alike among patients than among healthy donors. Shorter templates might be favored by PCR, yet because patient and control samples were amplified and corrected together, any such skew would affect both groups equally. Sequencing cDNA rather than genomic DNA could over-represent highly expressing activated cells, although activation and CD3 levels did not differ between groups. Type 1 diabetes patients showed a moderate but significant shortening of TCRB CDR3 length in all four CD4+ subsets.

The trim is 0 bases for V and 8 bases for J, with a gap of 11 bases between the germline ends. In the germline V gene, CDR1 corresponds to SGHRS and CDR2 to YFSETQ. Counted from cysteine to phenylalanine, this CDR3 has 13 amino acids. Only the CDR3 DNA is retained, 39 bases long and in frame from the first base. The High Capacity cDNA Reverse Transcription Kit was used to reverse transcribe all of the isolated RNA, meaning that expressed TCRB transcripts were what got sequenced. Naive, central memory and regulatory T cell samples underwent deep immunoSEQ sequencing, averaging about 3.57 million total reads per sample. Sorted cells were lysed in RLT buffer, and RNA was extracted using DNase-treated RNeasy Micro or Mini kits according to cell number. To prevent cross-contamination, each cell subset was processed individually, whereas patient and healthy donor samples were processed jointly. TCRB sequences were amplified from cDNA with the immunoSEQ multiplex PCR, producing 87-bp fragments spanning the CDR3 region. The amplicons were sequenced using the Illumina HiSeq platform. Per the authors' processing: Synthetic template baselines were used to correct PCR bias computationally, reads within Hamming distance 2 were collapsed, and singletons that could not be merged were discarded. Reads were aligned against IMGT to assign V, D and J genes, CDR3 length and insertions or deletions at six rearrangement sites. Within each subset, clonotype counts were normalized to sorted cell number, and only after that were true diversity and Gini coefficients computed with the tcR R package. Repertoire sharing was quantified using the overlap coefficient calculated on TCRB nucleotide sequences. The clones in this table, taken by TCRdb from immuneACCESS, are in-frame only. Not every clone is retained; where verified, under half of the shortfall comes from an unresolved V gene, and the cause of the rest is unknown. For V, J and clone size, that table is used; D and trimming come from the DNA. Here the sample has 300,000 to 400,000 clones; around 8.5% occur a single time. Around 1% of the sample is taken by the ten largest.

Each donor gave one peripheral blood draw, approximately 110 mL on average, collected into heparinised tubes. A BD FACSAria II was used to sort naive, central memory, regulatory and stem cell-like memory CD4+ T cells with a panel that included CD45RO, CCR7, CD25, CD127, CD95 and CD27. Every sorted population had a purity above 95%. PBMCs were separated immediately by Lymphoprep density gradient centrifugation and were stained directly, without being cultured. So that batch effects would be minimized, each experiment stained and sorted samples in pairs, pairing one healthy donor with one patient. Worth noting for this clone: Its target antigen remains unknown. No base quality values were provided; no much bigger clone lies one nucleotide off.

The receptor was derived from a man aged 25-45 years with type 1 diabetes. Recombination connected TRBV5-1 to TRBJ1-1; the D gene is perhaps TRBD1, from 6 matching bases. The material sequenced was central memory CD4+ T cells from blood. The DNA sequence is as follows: TGCGCCAGCAGCTTGGAGGACAGCGGCGAAGCTTTCTTT. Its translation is CASSLEDSGEAFF.